Following are 23 T cell receptor beta chains from one sample sequenced in a study of radiotherapy plus CTLA-4 blockade in lung cancer. Only in-frame clones appear in the TCRdb table, and some are missing; sequencing was by immunoSEQ multiplex PCR. The table lists roughly 62,000 clones, roughly 77% of them singletons. Sequencing was performed on peripheral blood, taken from a patient treated with radiotherapy plus ipilimumab. The receptors stem from a human donor with non-small cell lung cancer who had a complete response to radiotherapy plus ipilimumab.

This chain joins TRBV27 and TRBJ2-3; TRBD2 aligns across 15 bases. This CDR3 spans 16 amino acids. V gave up 8 bases and J gave up 3 bases; unmatched junction bases: 6. CDR1 MNHEY and CDR2 SMNVEV come from the germline V gene (reference sequence). The CDR3 DNA reads TGTGCCAGCTCCTTCGGGACTAGCGGGAGGACAGATACGCAGTATTTT. Protein: CASSFGTSGRTDTQYF.

This chain links TRBV6-5 with TRBJ1-2; 8 nucleotides line up with TRBD1. In germline, CDR1 is MNHEY, CDR2 SVGAGI. This CDR3 comprises 14 residues. Germline trimming cut 5 bases from V and 6 bases from J; bases unmatched to any gene: 8. The CDR3 loop is CASSPDRGSNGYTF. In DNA, the CDR3 is TGTGCCAGCAGTCCAGACAGGGGTTCGAATGGCTACACCTTC.

This rearrangement joins TRBV18 to TRBJ1-5; D is undetermined. Germline loops: CDR1 KGHSH, CDR2 LQKENI. Trimming shortened V by 6 bases and J by 6 bases, and 12 bases separated the two germline ends. This CDR3 has 13 residues. This CDR3 reads CASSTGAAQPQHF. For the CDR3, the DNA is TGTGCCAGCTCTACGGGAGCGGCTCAGCCCCAGCATTTT.

There are a few counts of this clone. V usage is TRBV4-2 and J usage is TRBJ2-7; weak D call: TRBD1 (6 bases). The CDR3 runs to 15 residues. Trimming pared 4 bases from V and 0 bases from J, leaving 13 bases between. Germline loops: CDR1 LGHNA, CDR2 YNFKEQ. The CDR3 protein is CASSPVTGLSYEQYF. CDR3 bases: TGTGCCAGCAGCCCTGTGACAGGACTCTCCTACGAGCAGTACTTC.

CDR3 region: CASSATGANTNYGYTF. The CDR3 DNA reads as TGTGCCAGCAGTGCGACAGGGGCGAATACTAACTATGGCTACACCTTC. The genes are TRBV6-1 and TRBJ1-2, with TRBD1 matching over 8 bases. The V gene end was trimmed by 4 bases and the J gene end by 0 bases; junction bases not matched to a gene: 7. The CDR3 covers 16 residues. In germline, CDR1 is MNHNS, CDR2 SASEGT.

There are a few counts of this clone. The chain employs TRBV19 and TRBJ2-7; D may match TRBD1 or TRBD2 (5 bases each). V lost 6 bases and J lost 4, with 16 bases in between. This CDR3 spans 14 amino acids. CDR1 LNHDA and CDR2 SQIVND come from the germline V gene (reference sequence). DNA of the CDR3: TGTGCCAGTAGCAACGGGATCAGGGAGTACGAGCAGTACTTC. Its protein product is CASSNGIREYEQYF. Full variable domain (outside the CDR3, taken from reference TRBV19 and TRBJ2-7): DGGITQSPKYLFRKEGQNVTLSCEQNLNHDAMYWYRQDPGQGLRLIYYSQIVNDFQKGDIAEGYSVSREKKESFPLTVTSAQKNPTAFYLCASSNGIREYEQYFGPGTRLTVT.

This sequence joins TRBV25-1 and TRBJ1-2; D gene ambiguous. From germline, CDR1 is MGHDK and CDR2 SYGVNS. The CDR3 has 11 residues. Deletions cut 5 bases from V and 2 bases from J, with 3 bases between. CDR3 DNA sequence: TGTGCCAGCAGTCTGAACTATGGCTACACCTTC. Translation: CASSLNYGYTF.

CDR3 DNA sequence: TGTGCCAGCTCACCTCTCCCGCGGGAGGGCTACACCTTC. It translates to CASSPLPREGYTF. This rearrangement joins TRBV18 to TRBJ1-2; no definite D call. Germline V CDR1 and CDR2: KGHSH, LQKENI. This CDR3 has 13 residues. Trimming shortened V by 3 bases and J by 8 bases, and 13 bases separated the two germline ends.

A single count supports this clone. V and J are TRBV27 and TRBJ1-2; the D is unclear. The CDR3 extends over 12 amino acids. Germline V lookup: CDR1 MNHEY, CDR2 SMNVEV (reference sequence). V was shortened by 6 bases and J by 8 bases, with 13 bases between the two germline ends. CDR3 sequence reads: CASRRDGKGYTF. CDR3 coding DNA: TGTGCCAGCAGGCGAGACGGGAAGGGCTACACCTTC.

This clone was detected only once. The chain uses TRBV2 and TRBJ1-5; 10 nucleotides align to TRBD1. Germline V lookup: CDR1 SNHLY, CDR2 FYNNEI. V was pared by 2 bases and J by 4 bases, with 2 bases of the junction left unmatched. The CDR3 sequence is 15 residues long. The CDR3 coding sequence is TGTGCCAGCAGTGAATGGGGACAGGGGAATCAGCCCCAGCATTTT. Translated: CASSEWGQGNQPQHF.

The chain combines TRBV7-2 with TRBJ1-6; D perhaps matches TRBD1 (6 bases). Germline V gene data show CDR1 as SGHTA and CDR2 as FQGNSA. The V gene lost 5 bases and the J gene lost 0 bases, with 17 bases spanning the gap. The length of the CDR3 is 18 residues. The CDR3 region has the DNA TGTGCCAGCAGCCCCGGGGGCCAAGTCTTCTCCTATAATTCACCCCTCCACTTT. It translates to CASSPGGQVFSYNSPLHF.

This clone was found once. V is TRBV7-2 and J is TRBJ2-7, with D perhaps matching TRBD1 (6 bases). V lost 5 bases and J 0 bases, leaving 17 bases between the germline ends. Germline values: CDR1 SGHTA, CDR2 FQGNSA. The CDR3 is 16 amino acids. CDR3 residues: CASSHRTAENSYEQYF. The CDR3, as DNA: TGTGCCAGCAGCCACCGGACAGCAGAAAACTCCTACGAGCAGTACTTC. Looking up the rest from reference TRBV7-2 and TRBJ2-7 gives the full variable domain: GAGVSQSPSNKVTEKGKDVELRCDPISGHTALYWYRQSLGQGLEFLIYFQGNSAPDKSGLPSDRFSAERTGGSVSTLTIQRTQQEDSAVYLCASSHRTAENSYEQYFGPGTRLTVT.

V and J are TRBV7-2 and TRBJ2-5; a weak D match, TRBD2 (6 bases). The germline V gene encodes CDR1 SGHTA and CDR2 FQGNSA. The CDR3 runs to 13 residues. V was pared by 5 bases and J by 4 bases, with 11 bases between. The CDR3 loop is CASSRTGVETQYF. CDR3 coding DNA: TGTGCCAGCAGCCGTACGGGGGTAGAGACCCAGTACTTC.

This chain uses TRBV11-2 with TRBJ2-2; D perhaps matches TRBD1 (6 bases). V shed 7 bases and J shed 0 bases, with 12 bases lying between them. This CDR3 is 15 amino acids long. Germline CDR1 is SGHAT and CDR2 is FQNNGV. The CDR3: CASIPGTTNTGELFF. CDR3 coding DNA: TGTGCCAGCATCCCCGGGACAACGAACACCGGGGAGCTGTTTTTT. The whole variable domain, remainder taken from reference TRBV11-2 and TRBJ2-2, is EAGVAQSPRYKIIEKRQSVAFWCNPISGHATLYWYQQILGQGPKLLIQFQNNGVVDDSQLPKDRFSAERLKGVDSTLKIQPAKLEDSAVYLCASIPGTTNTGELFFGEGSRLTVL.

The chain couples TRBV19 to TRBJ1-1, with 7 bases lining up with TRBD1. The CDR3 contains 14 residues. The V gene's germline CDR1 is LNHDA and CDR2 SQIVND (reference sequence). V shed 7 bases, J shed 4 bases, and the junction held 9 bases outside the gene matches. The CDR3 DNA reads TGTGCCAGTACCCGATTTCAGGGGGGCACTGAAGCTTTCTTT. Amino acid sequence: CASTRFQGGTEAFF.

The chain recombines TRBV27 with TRBJ1-5; 8 nucleotides align to TRBD1. Germline V lookup: CDR1 MNHEY, CDR2 SMNVEV (reference sequence). V was clipped by 3 bases and J by 6 bases; unmatched bases: 4. This CDR3 contains 14 residues. The CDR3 loop is CASSLGQAGQPQHF. For the CDR3, the DNA is TGTGCCAGCAGTTTGGGACAGGCGGGTCAGCCCCAGCATTTT.

The genes are TRBV6-5 and TRBJ2-5; D might be TRBD2 (6 bases). Germline loops: CDR1 MNHEY, CDR2 SVGAGI. V was shortened by 4 bases and J by 5 bases, with 14 bases between the two germline ends. The CDR3 has 14 amino acids. The CDR3 protein is CASSWDSGGETQYF. CDR3 nucleotides: TGTGCCAGCAGTTGGGACTCTGGCGGGGAGACCCAGTACTTC.

The chain combines TRBV4-3 with TRBJ1-2; 7 bases fit TRBD1. J gave up 0 bases and V 0 bases, and 7 bases lay outside the gene matches. Per germline, CDR1 LGHNA and CDR2 YSLEER. CDR3 length: 17 amino acids. CDR3 residues: CASSQDEGALTNYGYTF. In DNA, the CDR3 is TGCGCCAGCAGCCAAGATGAGGGGGCCTTAACTAACTATGGCTACACCTTC.

The rearrangement joins TRBV7-9 to TRBJ2-2; no definite D call. Trimming stripped 2 bases from V and 4 bases from J, with 14 bases between. The V gene's germline CDR1 is SEHNR and CDR2 FQNEAQ (reference sequence). The CDR3 length is 16 residues. The chain's CDR3 is CASSLNTPWGTGELFF. The CDR3 bases are TGTGCCAGCAGCTTAAACACCCCCTGGGGCACCGGGGAGCTGTTTTTT.

The CDR3 reads CASSFLPTGMISGNTIYF. In DNA form, the CDR3 reads TGCGCCAGCAGCTTCCTTCCGACAGGGATGATTTCTGGAAACACCATATATTTT. The chain joins TRBV5-1 to TRBJ1-3; 7 positions match TRBD1. The CDR3 sequence is 18 residues long. The V and J ends lost 2 bases and 1 base, in that order; junction bases with no gene match: 12. Germline-derived CDR1 and CDR2 are SGHRS and YFSETQ.

CDR3 residues: CSVEVRDRGWDTEAFF. The CDR3 coding sequence is TGCAGCGTTGAAGTTCGGGACAGGGGTTGGGACACTGAAGCTTTCTTT. This chain links TRBV29-1 with TRBJ1-1, with 10 bases aligning to TRBD1. There are 16 residues in the CDR3. V shed 1 base, J shed 3 bases, and the junction held 8 bases outside the gene matches. Germline CDR1 is SQVTM and CDR2 is ANQGSEA.

This clone was seen more than once but under ten times. The chain combines TRBV10-1 with TRBJ2-1, with 12 bases lining up with TRBD2. Trimming at V came to 3 bases and at J to 6 bases, leaving 9 bases not matched to a gene. The CDR3 is 17 amino acids. Germline V gene lookup returns CDR1 WNHNN and CDR2 SYGVQD (reference sequence). The CDR3, as DNA: TGCGCCAGCAGTGACCAGAAGGGACTAGCGGGTGGCAATGAGCAGTTCTTC. As protein: CASSDQKGLAGGNEQFF.

J is TRBJ1-1 and V is TRBV30, with 7 bases identical to TRBD1. From germline, CDR1 is GTSNPN and CDR2 SVGIG (reference sequence). The CDR3 totals 15 residues. The V gene end was trimmed by 0 bases and the J gene end by 2 bases; junction bases not matched to a gene: 6. The CDR3 here is CAWSVGTVTNTEAFF. CDR3 sequence (DNA): TGTGCCTGGAGTGTAGGGACAGTTACTAACACTGAAGCTTTCTTT.